These T cell receptor beta chains were read from a single sample in a study of CD8+CD57+ T cells in acquired aplastic anemia. Using its own MiXCR run on the reads, TCRdb lists one record per CDR3 protein. Of some 170,000 distinct CDR3 sequences listed, just under 45% are singletons. Sequencing was performed on sorted CD4+, CD8+, or CD8+CD57+ T cells (not recorded which) from PBMCs. The source is a human donor in good health. Each CDR3 is given with its conserved first and last residue. Fields, in order: V gene, D gene, J gene, clone size, CDR3 DNA, CDR3 protein. The D gene is left open where the match is weak. Size values are once, few and many counts, or a class for expanded clones, and some rows have none.

V gene: TRBV24-1
D gene: -
J gene: TRBJ2-7
clone size: -
CDR3 DNA: TGTGCCACCAGTGAAACGGCAGGGGCTAGACCCTACGAGCAGTACTTC
CDR3 protein: CATSETAGARPYEQYF

V gene: TRBV24-1
D gene: -
J gene: TRBJ2-7
clone size: -
CDR3 DNA: TGTGCCACCAGCACCGGGCCCGAGCAGTACTTC
CDR3 protein: CATSTGPEQYF

V gene: TRBV29-1
D gene: TRBD1
J gene: TRBJ1-1
clone size: -
CDR3 DNA: TGCAGCGTTGATACAGGGGGCTCGGGGACTGAAGCTTTCTTT
CDR3 protein: CSVDTGGSGTEAFF

V gene: TRBV7-3
D gene: -
J gene: TRBJ2-3
clone size: many
CDR3 DNA: TGTGCCAGCAGCTTAGGGGGGCGCACAGATACGCAGTATTTT
CDR3 protein: CASSLGGRTDTQYF

V gene: TRBV30
D gene: -
J gene: TRBJ1-5
clone size: -
CDR3 DNA: TGTGCCTGGAGCTGGCAGGGGACCAATCAGCCCCAGCATTTT
CDR3 protein: CAWSWQGTNQPQHF

V gene: TRBV20-1
D gene: -
J gene: TRBJ2-7
clone size: once
CDR3 DNA: TGCAGTGCGGGTGTGGGGGGGCAAACCTACGAGCAGTACTTC
CDR3 protein: CSAGVGGQTYEQYF

V gene: TRBV6-2/TRBV6-3
D gene: -
J gene: TRBJ1-6
clone size: -
CDR3 DNA: TGTGCCTCAGACTCCTATAATTCACCCCTCCACTTT
CDR3 protein: CASDSYNSPLHF

V gene: TRBV19
D gene: -
J gene: TRBJ1-5
clone size: -
CDR3 DNA: TGTGCCAGTAGCTCACAGGGAACAGGTCAGCCCCAGCATTTT
CDR3 protein: CASSSQGTGQPQHF

V gene: TRBV7-2
D gene: -
J gene: TRBJ2-1
clone size: -
CDR3 DNA: TGTGCCAGCAACCCCGGGGCACTGGGGGAGCAGTTCTTC
CDR3 protein: CASNPGALGEQFF

V gene: TRBV6-5
D gene: -
J gene: TRBJ2-7
clone size: many
CDR3 DNA: TGTGCCAGCAGTTTCGTCTACGAGCAGTACTTC
CDR3 protein: CASSFVYEQYF

V gene: TRBV7-3
D gene: -
J gene: TRBJ1-6
clone size: once
CDR3 DNA: TGTGCCAGCAGCCCAGGGGCTGAACTTAATTCACCCCTCCACTTT
CDR3 protein: CASSPGAELNSPLHF

V gene: TRBV20-1
D gene: -
J gene: TRBJ2-7
clone size: many
CDR3 DNA: TGCAGTGCTAGGCCAACAGGTGTCGAGCAGTACTTC
CDR3 protein: CSARPTGVEQYF

V gene: TRBV15
D gene: TRBD2
J gene: TRBJ2-3
clone size: many
CDR3 DNA: TGTGCCACCAGCAGGGGACTAGCGGGGGCCACAGATACGCAGTATTTT
CDR3 protein: CATSRGLAGATDTQYF

V gene: TRBV15
D gene: -
J gene: TRBJ1-4
clone size: -
CDR3 DNA: TGTGCCACCACCCCCGGACGGACACCAAGACTGTTTTTT
CDR3 protein: CATTPGRTPRLFF

V gene: TRBV4-1
D gene: TRBD1
J gene: TRBJ2-7
clone size: -
CDR3 DNA: TGCGCCAGCAGCCAACAGACAGGGGATATCTACGAGCAGTACTTC
CDR3 protein: CASSQQTGDIYEQYF

V gene: TRBV20-1
D gene: -
J gene: TRBJ2-1
clone size: once
CDR3 DNA: TGCAGTGCTGTCGCGGTCAATGAGCAGTTCTTC
CDR3 protein: CSAVAVNEQFF

V gene: TRBV5-6
D gene: TRBD1
J gene: TRBJ2-7
clone size: -
CDR3 DNA: TGTGCCAGCAGCTTCACAGGGGGCGAGTACTTC
CDR3 protein: CASSFTGGEYF

V gene: TRBV18
D gene: TRBD1
J gene: TRBJ2-7
clone size: -
CDR3 DNA: TGTGCCAGCTCACCGTCGGCAGGGGGCTGGTACGAGCAGTACTTC
CDR3 protein: CASSPSAGGWYEQYF

V gene: TRBV7-2
D gene: -
J gene: TRBJ1-1
clone size: -
CDR3 DNA: TGTGCCAGCAGCTTATTTGGACTGAGATACACTGAAGCTTTCTTT
CDR3 protein: CASSLFGLRYTEAFF

V gene: TRBV19
D gene: -
J gene: TRBJ2-7
clone size: -
CDR3 DNA: TGTGCCAGTGGGGACATCGGTCGCGAGCAGTATTTC
CDR3 protein: CASGDIGREQYF

V gene: TRBV20-1
D gene: -
J gene: TRBJ1-1
clone size: many
CDR3 DNA: TGCAGTGCTAGTGCGGATTTTAATAGGGCTTTCTTT
CDR3 protein: CSASADFNRAFF

V gene: TRBV10-3
D gene: TRBD1
J gene: TRBJ2-1
clone size: -
CDR3 DNA: TGTGCCATCAGTGAAACGACAGGGGTAGACAATGAGCAGTTCTTC
CDR3 protein: CAISETTGVDNEQFF

V gene: TRBV2
D gene: -
J gene: TRBJ1-5
clone size: -
CDR3 DNA: TGTGCCGGCAAAGGGGATAGCAATCAGCCCCAGCATTTT
CDR3 protein: CAGKGDSNQPQHF

V gene: TRBV12-5
D gene: TRBD2
J gene: TRBJ2-3
clone size: -
CDR3 DNA: TGTGCTACCCGCCGACTAGCGGGAGTGGATACGCAGTATTTT
CDR3 protein: CATRRLAGVDTQYF

V gene: TRBV7-9
D gene: -
J gene: TRBJ1-4
clone size: many
CDR3 DNA: TGTGCCAGCAGCCTAGATAGGCTCGGCGAAAAACTGTTTTTT
CDR3 protein: CASSLDRLGEKLFF

V gene: TRBV6-1
D gene: TRBD1
J gene: TRBJ1-6
clone size: many
CDR3 DNA: TGTGCCAGCAGGGGCGGGACAGGGGTGGATTCACCCCTCCACTTT
CDR3 protein: CASRGGTGVDSPLHF

V gene: TRBV29-1
D gene: -
J gene: TRBJ2-3
clone size: many
CDR3 DNA: TGCAGCGTTGACACCCGACAGGGCACAGATACGCAGTATTTT
CDR3 protein: CSVDTRQGTDTQYF

V gene: TRBV2
D gene: -
J gene: TRBJ1-2
clone size: many
CDR3 DNA: TGTGCCAGTAAACCAAGGGGTCAGTTTTCTGGCTACACCTTC
CDR3 protein: CASKPRGQFSGYTF

V gene: TRBV7-9
D gene: -
J gene: TRBJ2-3
clone size: -
CDR3 DNA: TGTGCCAGCAGGACGATGGACACCTACAAGGAGCAGTATTTT
CDR3 protein: CASRTMDTYKEQYF

V gene: TRBV6-1
D gene: TRBD1
J gene: TRBJ1-2
clone size: few
CDR3 DNA: TGTGCCAGCAGTGAAGATCCGGGACAGGGGGCTGGTGGCTACACCTTC
CDR3 protein: CASSEDPGQGAGGYTF

V gene: TRBV25-1
D gene: TRBD1
J gene: TRBJ1-5
clone size: -
CDR3 DNA: TGTGCCACCATGGGACAGGGCGATAGCAATCAGCCCCAGCATTTT
CDR3 protein: CATMGQGDSNQPQHF

V gene: TRBV2
D gene: TRBD1
J gene: TRBJ2-2
clone size: many
CDR3 DNA: TGTGCCAGCAGTTCGACAGGGACGAGCACCGGGGAGCTGTTTTTT
CDR3 protein: CASSSTGTSTGELFF

V gene: TRBV27
D gene: -
J gene: TRBJ2-7
clone size: many
CDR3 DNA: TGTGCCAGCAGCCTTATCGAGCAGTACTTC
CDR3 protein: CASSLIEQYF

V gene: TRBV6-1
D gene: -
J gene: TRBJ2-2
clone size: few
CDR3 DNA: TGTGCCAGCAGTGAATTGGCGGGGACCGGGGAGCTGTTTTTT
CDR3 protein: CASSELAGTGELFF

V gene: TRBV20-1
D gene: -
J gene: TRBJ1-1
clone size: -
CDR3 DNA: TGCAGTGCTAACCCCGGCGGGAACACTGAAGCTTTCTTT
CDR3 protein: CSANPGGNTEAFF

V gene: TRBV7-2
D gene: TRBD1
J gene: TRBJ1-2
clone size: once
CDR3 DNA: TGTGCCAGCAGCTCCGGGACAGCTTACACCTTC
CDR3 protein: CASSSGTAYTF

V gene: TRBV4-1
D gene: -
J gene: TRBJ1-1
clone size: -
CDR3 DNA: TGCGCCAGCAGGCCCCAGTTTTTGTCTTTTAAGACTGAAGCTTTCTTT
CDR3 protein: CASRPQFLSFKTEAFF

V gene: TRBV10-2
D gene: -
J gene: TRBJ1-1
clone size: few
CDR3 DNA: TGCGCCAGCAGGAGTCAGTCGAACACTGAAGCTTTCTTT
CDR3 protein: CASRSQSNTEAFF

V gene: TRBV4-1
D gene: TRBD1
J gene: TRBJ2-7
clone size: many
CDR3 DNA: TGCGCCAGCAGCCACCCGGGACAGGGGGTATACGAGCAGTACTTC
CDR3 protein: CASSHPGQGVYEQYF

V gene: TRBV7-3
D gene: TRBD2
J gene: TRBJ2-3
clone size: few
CDR3 DNA: TGTGCCAGCAGCGCCCTAGCGGTTAGCACAGATACGCAGTATTTT
CDR3 protein: CASSALAVSTDTQYF

V gene: TRBV2
D gene: TRBD1
J gene: TRBJ1-5
clone size: -
CDR3 DNA: TGTGCCAGCGGGGAGGGACAGGTGGCCAATCAGCCCCAGCATTTT
CDR3 protein: CASGEGQVANQPQHF

V gene: TRBV2
D gene: TRBD1
J gene: TRBJ1-6
clone size: -
CDR3 DNA: TGTGCCAGCCTGGGCCGGGACAGGGGCAATTCACCCCTCCACTTT
CDR3 protein: CASLGRDRGNSPLHF